This T cell receptor beta chain was recorded in a study of T cell responses to AZD1222 COVID-19 vaccine. The CDR3 runs 12 residues. CDR1 is KGHSH, CDR2 LQKENI, per germline. With respect to this clone: A read error may account for a junction end that differs from germline.

Repertoires were generated with immunoSEQ multiplex PCR, while TCRdb's copy carries only in-frame clones and drops some. The profile shows 90,000 to 120,000 clones, approximately 90% of them singletons. This chain joins TRBV18 and TRBJ2-5; possible D gene TRBD1, 6 bases. The receptor was isolated from an adult in good health. Sample: peripheral blood, taken on day 0 of AZD1222 vaccination. As DNA, the CDR3 is TGTGCCAGCTCGCCACAGGGAGAGACCCAGTACTTC. Its protein is CASSPQGETQYF.